This T cell receptor (beta chain) was retrieved from a study of beta chain features in type 1 diabetes. Overall study findings and caveats: Shorter TCRB CDR3s, moderately but significantly so, were found in Type 1 diabetes patients in all four CD4+ subsets. VDJ junctions sequenced from type 1 diabetes patients showed fewer insertions and more deletions.

The authors sorted CD4+ naive, central memory, regulatory and stem cell-like memory cells via CD45RO/CCR7/CD25/CD127/CD95/CD27. This clone came up many times. What it binds is unknown. What was sequenced were expressed TCRB transcripts, since all of the isolated RNA had been reverse transcribed. Method: immunoSEQ multiplex PCR; TCRdb's copy keeps in-frame clones and lacks some. The sample has over 300,000 clones, 8% seen once. Material for sequencing was central memory CD4+ T cells from blood. This receptor was identified in a young woman in good health.

The DNA for the CDR3 is TGTGCCATCAGCCGGGACAGGGAATACGAGCAGTACTTC. It translates to CAISRDREYEQYF. The rearrangement uses TRBV10-3 and TRBJ2-7; 9 nucleotides line up with TRBD1. CDR1 and CDR2 (germline): ENHRY, SYGVKD. The trim removed 6 bases at V and 4 bases at J, leaving 4 bases unmatched. The CDR3 contains 13 residues.